This TCR beta chain derives from a study of blood T cell repertoires in COVID-19. This clone was detected only once. The sample holds other DNA sequences that translate to the same CDR3. This CDR3 is 13 amino acids long. V lost 3 bases and J lost 4, with 10 bases in between. Germline CDR1 and CDR2: MDHEN and SYDVKM. TCRdb keeps only in-frame clones here, not all; method: immunoSEQ multiplex PCR. Of more than 250,000 clones detected, about 82% appear once; the ten largest clones hold about 1.6%. The source is a woman between 45 and 60 years old with acute or convalescent COVID-19. Sequences were obtained from peripheral blood. This sequence joins TRBV28 and TRBJ2-7, with D uncertain. The CDR3 region has the DNA TGTGCCAGCAGTTTGAGTCCCGCTTACGAGCAGTACTTC. Encoded protein: CASSLSPAYEQYF.